Below, 29 T cell receptor beta chains from the same sample are listed, as sequenced in a study of molecular identifiers for immune sequencing clone quantification. TCRdb ran MiXCR on the PCR reads and lists one entry per CDR3 protein. The repertoire holds hundreds of thousands of distinct CDR3 sequences, with about a fifth as singletons. The material sequenced was naive CD8+ T cells from blood, with Jurkat cell RNA spiked in. Specified subset: FACS-sorted CD8+CD4-CCR7+CD45RA+ naive T cells. Source of these receptors: a human donor in good health. Some libraries in this study had Jurkat cell RNA spiked in.

The V call is TRBV6-5, the J call TRBJ2-3, with D uncertain. CDR1 is MNHEY, CDR2 SVGAGI, per germline. V was shortened by 6 bases and J by 5 bases, with 18 bases between the two germline ends. This CDR3 contains 15 residues. The CDR3 coding sequence is TGTGCCAGCAGCCCTAACGCGGACCTGATAGATACGCAGTATTTT. Translating gives CASSPNADLIDTQYF.

This clonotype has a count of ten or more. The V and J genes are TRBV2 and TRBJ2-7; possible D gene TRBD2, 6 bases. The CDR3 extends over 13 amino acids. The germline gives CDR1 SNHLY, CDR2 FYNNEI. V shed 4 bases and J shed 4 bases, with 11 bases lying between them. CDR3 DNA sequence: TGTGCCAGCAGTGGGGGGGACCGTTACGAGCAGTACTTC. Translation: CASSGGDRYEQYF.

This clonotype came up a few times. V and J are TRBV28 and TRBJ2-6; D gene ambiguous. Trimming removed 8 bases at V and 1 base at J, with 6 bases between. Germline V gene data show CDR1 as MDHEN and CDR2 as SYDVKM. The CDR3 is made up of 13 amino acids. In nucleotides, the CDR3 is TGTGCCAGCCACACTTCTGGGGCCAACGTCCTGACTTTC. This encodes CASHTSGANVLTF.

A word on this clonotype: A read error may be the cause here, since a much bigger clone is one base away. This chain joins TRBV6-2 or TRBV6-3 and TRBJ2-7; weak D call: TRBD1 (6 bases). The CDR3 consists of 11 residues. CDR1 and CDR2 from the germline V gene are MNHEY and SVGEGT. DNA of the CDR3: TGTGCCAGCAGCCCGACAGGATCGGCAGGGTTC. Amino acid sequence: CASSPTGSAGF.

The count of this clonotype is one. A much larger clone lies a single base off, so this may be a read error. The chain uses TRBV24-1 and TRBJ2-1, with 7 nucleotides matching TRBD1. Per germline, CDR1 KGHDR and CDR2 SFDVKD. This CDR3 spans 13 amino acids. In DNA form, the CDR3 reads TGTGCCACCAGTACGGGACAGTACAAGGAGCAGTTCTTC. It yields the protein CATSTGQYKEQFF.

The table lists this clonotype with a few counts. This CDR3 reads CASSLGTGGIDEQYF. The CDR3 nucleotides read TGTGCCAGCAGCTTAGGCACAGGGGGCATCGACGAGCAGTACTTC. V gene TRBV11-2 combines with J gene TRBJ2-7, with 9 positions matching TRBD1. The ends lost 1 base at V and 5 bases at J; junction bases unmatched: 6. The length of the CDR3 is 15 residues. Per germline, CDR1 SGHAT and CDR2 FQNNGV.

The chain carries TRBV4-1 and TRBJ1-1, with D hard to call. The CDR3 sequence is 11 residues long. Deletions cut 0 bases from V and 6 bases from J, with 2 bases between. Germline V lookup: CDR1 MGHRA, CDR2 YSYEKL. The chain's CDR3 is CASSQESEAFF. For the CDR3, the DNA is TGCGCCAGCAGCCAAGAATCTGAAGCTTTCTTT.

This clonotype was seen repeatedly, ten times or more. V is TRBV18 and J is TRBJ1-1; D unresolved. CDR1 is KGHSH and CDR2 is LQKENI in the germline V gene. The CDR3 loop spans 14 amino acids. V was pared by 0 bases and J by 3 bases, with 8 bases between. The DNA for the CDR3 is TGTGCCAGCTCACCACCGGGAGTTGACACTGAAGCTTTCTTT. It translates to CASSPPGVDTEAFF.

The chain carries TRBV13 and TRBJ2-7; TRBD1 aligns across 7 bases. CDR1 and CDR2 from the germline V gene are PRHDT and FYEKMQ (reference sequence). The CDR3 is 14 amino acids. V lost 3 bases to trimming and J lost 3 bases; unmatched junction nucleotides: 5. The CDR3 nucleotides are TGTGCCAGCAGCTTTTCCGACAGGGACTACGAGCAGTACTTC. This encodes CASSFSDRDYEQYF.

The CDR3 nucleotides are TGTGCCTGGAGTGTATGGGGTGACGAGCAGTACTTC. Amino acids: CAWSVWGDEQYF. The V call is TRBV30, the J call TRBJ2-7; D is unclear. The V and J ends lost 0 bases and 5 bases respectively, with 8 bases between them. This CDR3 comprises 12 residues. Germline CDR1 is GTSNPN and CDR2 is SVGIG (reference sequence).

In this sample, this clonotype turned up a few times. This chain uses TRBV3-1 with TRBJ1-1; D perhaps matches TRBD1 (6 bases). Deletions cut 1 base from V and 0 bases from J, with 12 bases between. The CDR3 runs to 16 residues. Germline V gene sequence: CDR1 LGHDT, CDR2 YNNKEL (reference sequence). CDR3 bases: TGTGCCAGCAGCCAAGTTGGGGACAAAATGAACACTGAAGCTTTCTTT. Encoded protein: CASSQVGDKMNTEAFF.

This clonotype has only a few counts. The chain couples TRBV4-1 to TRBJ2-1; the match to TRBD2 covers 9 bases. J lost 7 bases, V lost 2 bases, and 6 bases had no gene match. The CDR3 runs 15 residues. Germline lookup yields CDR1 MGHRA and CDR2 YSYEKL. CDR3: CASSQTASGVNEQFF. The CDR3 nucleotides read TGCGCCAGCAGCCAAACGGCTAGCGGGGTTAATGAGCAGTTCTTC.

A note on this clonotype: The CDR3 end shows no conserved phenylalanine or tryptophan, and so a read error is likely. The rearrangement links TRBV29-1 to TRBJ2-7, with TRBD2 matching over 8 bases. The V gene's germline CDR1 is SQVTM and CDR2 ANQGSEA. The CDR3 consists of 14 residues. V shed 2 bases and J 7 bases; nucleotides not matched to a gene: 10. The CDR3 DNA reads TGCAGCGTTGAATTACGGGAGGGCCCTCAGGAGCAGTACTCC. This translates into CSVELREGPQEQYS.

This clonotype was counted many times. The chain links TRBV20-1 to TRBJ1-2; unclear D gene. The germline V and J ends were trimmed by 8 bases and 8 bases, with 21 bases remaining between them. There are 13 residues in the CDR3. CDR1 and CDR2 from the germline V gene are DFQATT and SNEGSKA (reference sequence). The CDR3: CSTKPPRLVGYTF. The CDR3 region has the DNA TGCAGTACCAAACCCCCGAGATTAGTGGGCTACACCTTC.

About this clonotype: A read error may explain this, as a much larger clone is one base away. Without the conserved terminal phenylalanine or tryptophan, this CDR3 likely stems from a read error. The chain couples TRBV7-9 to TRBJ1-1; D uncertain. The ends were cut back, 7 bases at V and 3 bases at J, with 9 bases in the middle. From germline, CDR1 is SEHNR and CDR2 FQNEAQ (reference sequence). This CDR3 spans 12 amino acids. The CDR3, as DNA: TGTGCCAGCACTGGGAGGGACACTGAAGCTTTCCTT. This translates into CASTGRDTEAFL.

To note about this clonotype: It may be a read error: a sequence one base away is much more abundant. This chain connects TRBV7-9 to TRBJ2-3, with 9 nucleotides matching TRBD1. The CDR3 runs to 15 residues. Germline assignment: CDR1 SEHNR and CDR2 FQNEAQ (reference sequence). The DNA for the CDR3 is TGTGCCAGCAGCTTCGGGACAGGGCACACAGATACGCGGTATTTT. Its translation is CASSFGTGHTDTRYF.

This clonotype has ten or more counts. The chain uses TRBV6-5 and TRBJ2-1, with D perhaps TRBD2 (6 bases). V was trimmed by 3 bases and J by 10 bases, leaving 13 bases between them. CDR3 length: 13 amino acids. Looked up from germline, CDR1 is MNHEY and CDR2 is SVGAGI. CDR3 residues: CASSYGGGGEQFF. CDR3 bases: TGTGCCAGCAGTTATGGAGGTGGGGGGGAGCAGTTCTTC.

Worth noting for this clonotype: Given a much more abundant clone one base away, this may be a read error. This rearrangement joins TRBV20-1 to TRBJ1-4; maybe TRBD1 (6 bases). Germline assignment: CDR1 DFQATT and CDR2 SNEGSKA (reference sequence). The CDR3 length is 14 residues. The CDR3 DNA is TGCAGTGCCCCACCAGGGGCAACTAATGAAAAACTGCTTTTT. Translating gives CSAPPGATNEKLLF.

CDR3 DNA: TGCGCCAGCAGCCAAGATCGAGCGACTAGCGGTTTTTACGAGCAGTACTTC. Translated, it gives CASSQDRATSGFYEQYF. The rearrangement uses TRBV4-3 and TRBJ2-7, with 9 bases aligning to TRBD2. V gave up 0 bases and J gave up 4 bases; unmatched junction bases: 10. There are 17 residues in the CDR3. CDR1 is LGHNA and CDR2 is YSLEER in the germline V gene.

Note on this clonotype: This may arise from a read error, as a much more abundant clone is one base away. The chain links TRBV30 to TRBJ1-1; D might be TRBD1 (5 bases). Germline CDR1 is GTSNPN and CDR2 is SVGIG (reference sequence). This CDR3 is built from 13 residues. V lost 0 bases and J 10 bases, leaving 15 bases between the germline ends. CDR3 in DNA: TGTGCCTGGAGTGTACCCATCGGGAGGGGAGCTTTCTTT. This encodes CAWSVPIGRGAFF.

Comment on this clonotype: A much larger clone lies a single base off, so this may be a read error. This sequence joins TRBV4-2 and TRBJ1-4; a weak D match, TRBD1 (6 bases). This CDR3 region has 16 residues. The germline V gene encodes CDR1 LGHNA and CDR2 YNFKEQ. Written as DNA, the CDR3 is TGTGCCGGCAGCCCCACCGAGGGACAAGTTAATGAAAAACTGTTTTTT. This gives the protein CAGSPTEGQVNEKLFF.

The gene calls are TRBV12-3 or TRBV12-4 and TRBJ1-2; D is uncertain. Trimming stripped 2 bases from V and 4 bases from J, with 11 bases between. The CDR3 totals 14 residues. CDR3 DNA: TGTGCCAGCAGTTTATCCGGGCCCAGCTATGGCTACACCTTC. As protein: CASSLSGPSYGYTF.

This clonotype was detected ten times or more. The chain links TRBV7-9 to TRBJ1-4; D remains ambiguous. Germline V gene sequence: CDR1 SEHNR, CDR2 FQNEAQ (reference sequence). V lost 4 bases to trimming and J lost 6 bases, with 15 bases between them. The CDR3 runs 15 residues. CDR3 region: CASSSIYHADEKLFF. The DNA of the CDR3 is TGTGCCAGCAGCTCAATATATCACGCGGATGAAAAACTGTTTTTT.

In this sample, this clonotype turned up once. One base away lies a much larger clone, so this may be a sequencing read error. Likely a read error: the CDR3 ends without its conserved phenylalanine or tryptophan. The V and J genes are TRBV7-9 and TRBJ2-5; unclear D gene. The V end was cut by 6 bases, the J end by 2 bases, with 7 bases between. The CDR3 runs 12 residues. Germline CDR1 reads SEHNR; CDR2 reads FQNEAQ (reference sequence). The DNA of the CDR3 is TGTGCCAGCAGGTGGGGTCAAGAGACCCAGTACTCC. Protein product: CASRWGQETQYS.

Worth noting for this clonotype: Since a much larger clone is just one base distant, this may be a read error. V usage is TRBV6-6 and J usage is TRBJ2-5, with 8 bases identical to TRBD1. The CDR3 runs to 15 residues. The V gene's germline CDR1 is MNHNY and CDR2 SVGAGI (reference sequence). CDR3: CASSYPGQGEETRYF. Here the CDR3 DNA reads TGTGCCAGCAGTTACCCAGGACAGGGCGAAGAGACCCGGTACTTC.

Details on this clonotype: This may arise from a read error, as a much more abundant clone is one base away. This sequence joins TRBV20-1 and TRBJ1-5; D is unresolved. Deletions cut 5 bases from V and 3 bases from J, with 8 bases between. Germline CDR1 is DFQATT and CDR2 is SNEGSKA (reference sequence). CDR3 length: 12 residues. The CDR3 loop is CSAQDHNQPQHF. CDR3 sequence (DNA): TGCAGTGCTCAAGATCACAATCAGCCCCAGCATTTT.

Remarks on this clonotype: This clone may be a read error of a much larger clone one base away. J is TRBJ1-3 and V is TRBV28, with a tentative D call TRBD1 (5 bases). Germline values: CDR1 MDHEN, CDR2 SYDVKM. The CDR3 has 14 amino acids. CDR3 loop: CASSLGTPGNAIYF. The CDR3 DNA is TGTGCCAGCAGTTTGGGGACGCCTGGAAACGCCATATATTTT.

The table lists this clonotype with many counts. This chain connects TRBV4-3 to TRBJ2-1; D is uncertain. Germline V gene lookup returns CDR1 LGHNA and CDR2 YSLEER. CDR3 length: 15 residues. V was shortened by 2 bases and J by 3 bases, with 11 bases between the two germline ends. The CDR3 region is CASSQHSGRYNEQFF. CDR3 nucleotide sequence: TGCGCCAGCAGCCAACATTCCGGACGCTACAATGAGCAGTTCTTC.

This clonotype was counted once. The chain carries TRBV12-3 or TRBV12-4 and TRBJ2-1; a weak D match, TRBD2 (6 bases). CDR3 length equals 23 residues. V gave up 7 bases and J gave up 3 bases, with 40 bases separating them. The CDR3 loop reads CASTLLIDRPSGRSSGVYNEQFF. The DNA of the CDR3 is TGTGCCAGCACCCTCCTCATCGACAGACCCAGCGGCCGGAGTAGCGGAGTCTACAATGAGCAGTTCTTC.